This TCR beta chain is from a study of CD4 T cells in relation to SARS-CoV-2 and coronaviruses. About the research overall: Negative control cultures got HIV-1 Nef peptides or no peptide.

CD4+ T cells from unexposed donors were obtained before the COVID-19 pandemic (2011-2018). Isolation of CD4+ T cells took place after about 10 days in culture. As cell numbers allowed, unexposed-donor CD4+ T cells faced SARS-CoV-2 S/N and four cold-coronavirus spikes. As regards this clone: The antigen is not known.

The method was immunoSEQ multiplex PCR; TCRdb's version includes in-frame clones alone and lacks a portion of them. The sample carries some 16,000 clones, more than 75% recorded once. The CDR3 is 15 residues long. Trimming left V 6 bases short and J 2 bases short, with 17 bases between. Germline V CDR1 and CDR2: MNHNY, SVGAGI (reference sequence). This receptor was identified in a human donor in good health. The chain has TRBV6-6 and TRBJ2-7; a weak D match, TRBD2 (5 bases). Sequenced material: CD4+ T cells from PBMCs, cultured in vitro. This chain's CDR3 is CASRRLRAGTYEQYF. The CDR3 region has the DNA TGTGCCAGCAGGCGATTGCGGGCCGGGACCTACGAGCAGTACTTC.